Included here is one T cell receptor (beta chain) sequence, with context. The antigen is unknown. Each CDR3 protein is one row after TCRdb ran MiXCR on the 5' RACE reads. Of about 340,000 distinct CDR3 sequences listed, roughly an eighth are singletons. This specimen comes from a study of T cells after yellow fever vaccination. Study-level points and caveats: Peaking on day 5 versus 15, the secondary response was faster but weaker. Post-booster reappearance was seen for most primary-vaccination clones (about 96% CD4, 75% to 90% CD8).

V was cut by 0 bases and J by 7 bases, with 12 bases left in between. This CDR3 contains 14 residues. Germline CDR1 is LNHNV and CDR2 is YYDKDF (reference sequence). The specimen comprised CD4+ T cells sorted from PBMCs, sampled 15 days after the yellow fever booster vaccination. The chain couples TRBV15 to TRBJ1-2, with D tentatively TRBD1 (5 bases). The receptor was derived from a man aged 18 to 30 who received the YFV17D yellow fever vaccine. The CDR3 region is CATSRDPGTGGYTF. For the CDR3, the DNA is TGTGCCACCAGCAGAGACCCAGGGACGGGTGGCTACACCTTC.